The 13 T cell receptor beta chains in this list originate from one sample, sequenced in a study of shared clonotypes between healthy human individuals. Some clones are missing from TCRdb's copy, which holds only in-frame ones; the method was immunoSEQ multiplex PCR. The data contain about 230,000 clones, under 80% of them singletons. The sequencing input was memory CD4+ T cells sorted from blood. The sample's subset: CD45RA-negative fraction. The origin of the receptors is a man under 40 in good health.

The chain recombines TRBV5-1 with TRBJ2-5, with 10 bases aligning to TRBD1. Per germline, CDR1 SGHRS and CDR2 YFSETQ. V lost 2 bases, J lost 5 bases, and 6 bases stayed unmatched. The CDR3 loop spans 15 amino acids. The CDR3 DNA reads TGCGCCAGCAGCTTTAGACAGGGGGCGACGGAGACCCAGTACTTC. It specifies CASSFRQGATETQYF.

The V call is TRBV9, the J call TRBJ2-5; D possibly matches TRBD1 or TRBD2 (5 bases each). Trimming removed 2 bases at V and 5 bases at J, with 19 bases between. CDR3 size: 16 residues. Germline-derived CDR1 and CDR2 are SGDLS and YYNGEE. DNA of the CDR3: TGTGCCAGCAGCGTGGGCGACGAGGGGCGCAGGGAGACCCAGTACTTC. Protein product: CASSVGDEGRRETQYF.

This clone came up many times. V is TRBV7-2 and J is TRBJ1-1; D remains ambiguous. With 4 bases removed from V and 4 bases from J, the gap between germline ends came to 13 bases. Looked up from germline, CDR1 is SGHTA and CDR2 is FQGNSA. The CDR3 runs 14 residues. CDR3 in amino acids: CASSSEAGFTEAFF. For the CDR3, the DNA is TGTGCCAGCAGCTCCGAAGCCGGGTTCACTGAAGCTTTCTTT.

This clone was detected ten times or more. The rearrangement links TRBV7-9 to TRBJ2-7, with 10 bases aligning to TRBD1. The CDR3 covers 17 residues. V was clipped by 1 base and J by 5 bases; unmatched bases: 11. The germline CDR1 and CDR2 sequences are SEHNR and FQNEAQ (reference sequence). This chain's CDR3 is CASSLVSWGTGADEQYF. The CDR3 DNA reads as TGTGCCAGCAGCTTAGTTTCTTGGGGGACAGGGGCCGACGAGCAGTACTTC.

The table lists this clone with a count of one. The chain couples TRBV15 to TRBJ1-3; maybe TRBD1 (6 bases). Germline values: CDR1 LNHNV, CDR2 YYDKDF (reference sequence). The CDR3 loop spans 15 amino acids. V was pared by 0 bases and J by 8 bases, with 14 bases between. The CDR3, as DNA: TGTGCCACCAGCAGAGAAGGGACAAGAAAGGACACCATATATTTT. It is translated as CATSREGTRKDTIYF.

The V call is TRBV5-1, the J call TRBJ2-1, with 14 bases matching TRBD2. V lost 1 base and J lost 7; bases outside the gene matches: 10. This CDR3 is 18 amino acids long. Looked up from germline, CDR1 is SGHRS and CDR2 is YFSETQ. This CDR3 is CASSLKGLAGERTNEQFF. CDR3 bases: TGCGCCAGCAGCTTGAAGGGACTAGCGGGAGAGCGAACGAATGAGCAGTTCTTC.

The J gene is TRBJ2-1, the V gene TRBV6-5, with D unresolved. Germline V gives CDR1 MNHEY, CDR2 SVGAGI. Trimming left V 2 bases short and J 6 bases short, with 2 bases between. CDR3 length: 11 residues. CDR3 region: CASSYINEQFF. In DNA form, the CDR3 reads TGTGCCAGCAGTTACATCAATGAGCAGTTCTTC.

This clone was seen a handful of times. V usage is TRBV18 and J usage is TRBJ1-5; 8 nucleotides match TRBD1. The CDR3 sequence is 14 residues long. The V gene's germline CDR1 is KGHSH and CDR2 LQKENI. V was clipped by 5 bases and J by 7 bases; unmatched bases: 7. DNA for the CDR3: TGTGCCAGCTCAAAGACAGGGGCGGGACAGCCCCAGCATTTT. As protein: CASSKTGAGQPQHF.

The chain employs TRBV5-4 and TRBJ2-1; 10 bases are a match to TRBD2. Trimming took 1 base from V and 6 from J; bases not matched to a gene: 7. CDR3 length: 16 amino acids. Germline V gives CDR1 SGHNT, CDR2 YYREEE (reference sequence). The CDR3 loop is CASSLNVIAGGNEQFF. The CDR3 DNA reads TGTGCCAGCAGCTTGAACGTGATAGCGGGAGGCAATGAGCAGTTCTTC.

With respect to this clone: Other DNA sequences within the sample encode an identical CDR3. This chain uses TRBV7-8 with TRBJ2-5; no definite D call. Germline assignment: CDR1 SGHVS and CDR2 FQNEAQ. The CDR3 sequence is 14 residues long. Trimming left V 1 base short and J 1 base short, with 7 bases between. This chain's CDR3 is CASSLGGAQETQYF. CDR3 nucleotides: TGTGCCAGCAGCTTAGGCGGAGCCCAAGAGACCCAGTACTTC.

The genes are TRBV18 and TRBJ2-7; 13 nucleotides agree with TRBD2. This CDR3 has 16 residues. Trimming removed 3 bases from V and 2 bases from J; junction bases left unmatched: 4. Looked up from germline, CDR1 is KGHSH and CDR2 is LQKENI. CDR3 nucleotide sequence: TGTGCCAGCTCACCCCCCACTAGCGGGGGGGCCTACGAGCAGTACTTC. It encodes CASSPPTSGGAYEQYF.

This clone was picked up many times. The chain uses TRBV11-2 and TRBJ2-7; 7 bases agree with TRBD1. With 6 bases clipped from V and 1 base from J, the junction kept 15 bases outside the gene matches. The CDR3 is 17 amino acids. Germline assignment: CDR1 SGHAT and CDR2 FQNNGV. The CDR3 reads CASSPIRRQGQSYEQYF. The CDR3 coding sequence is TGTGCCAGCAGTCCAATTCGAAGACAGGGTCAGTCCTACGAGCAGTACTTC.

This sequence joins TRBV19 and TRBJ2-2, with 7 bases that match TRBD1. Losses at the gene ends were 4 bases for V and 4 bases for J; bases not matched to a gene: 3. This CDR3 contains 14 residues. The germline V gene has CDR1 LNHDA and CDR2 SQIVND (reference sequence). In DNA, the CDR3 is TGTGCCAGTAGTACTGGACAGGCCACCGGGGAGCTGTTTTTT. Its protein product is CASSTGQATGELFF.